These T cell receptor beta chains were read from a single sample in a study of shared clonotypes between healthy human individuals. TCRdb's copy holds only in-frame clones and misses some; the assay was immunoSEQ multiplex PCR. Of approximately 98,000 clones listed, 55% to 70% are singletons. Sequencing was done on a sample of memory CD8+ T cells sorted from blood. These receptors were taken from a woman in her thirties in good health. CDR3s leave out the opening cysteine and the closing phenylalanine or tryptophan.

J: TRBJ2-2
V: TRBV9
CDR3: ASSVPTQGSNTGELF

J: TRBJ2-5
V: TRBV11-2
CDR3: ASSLLAGVGETQY

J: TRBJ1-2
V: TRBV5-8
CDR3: ASRGWTGGHGYT

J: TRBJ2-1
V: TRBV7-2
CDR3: ASSVFRDRGYNEQF

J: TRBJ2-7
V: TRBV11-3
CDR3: ASSPSTRGEQY

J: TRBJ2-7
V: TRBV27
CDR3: ASRVTGSIDSYEQY

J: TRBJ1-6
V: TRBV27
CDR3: ASSFSGTNSPLH

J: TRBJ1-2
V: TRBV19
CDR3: ATGGWSYGYT

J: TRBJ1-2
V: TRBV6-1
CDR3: ASSDSPTGNYGYT

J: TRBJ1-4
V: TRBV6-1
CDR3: ASSEGDVEKLF

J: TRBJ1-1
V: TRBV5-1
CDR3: ASSFGGGTEAF

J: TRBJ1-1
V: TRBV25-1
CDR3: ASSGNRGSTEAF

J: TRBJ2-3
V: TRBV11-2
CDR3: ASSLGTGGDTQY

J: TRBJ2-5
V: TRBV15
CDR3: ATSRMGTSGRETQY

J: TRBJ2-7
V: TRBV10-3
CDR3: AISLGEWYEQY

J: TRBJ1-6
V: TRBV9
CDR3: ASSVTGDASPLH

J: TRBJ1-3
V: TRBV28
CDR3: ASSFKDTIY

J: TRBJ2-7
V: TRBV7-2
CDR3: ASSAGGMSYEQY

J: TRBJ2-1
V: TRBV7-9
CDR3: ASISRGEIFNEQF

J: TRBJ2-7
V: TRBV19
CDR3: ASSRAGSYEQY

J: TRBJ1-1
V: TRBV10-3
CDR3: AISEAGDTEAF

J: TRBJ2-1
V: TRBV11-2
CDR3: ASSLDLAGGYNEQF

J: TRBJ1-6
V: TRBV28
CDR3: ASTPTLGRFNSPLH

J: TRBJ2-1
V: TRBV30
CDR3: AWSTGWNEQF

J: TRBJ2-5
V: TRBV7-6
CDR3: ASSRRGGGQETQY

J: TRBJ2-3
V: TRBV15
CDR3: ATSAVGTDTQY

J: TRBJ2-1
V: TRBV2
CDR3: ASKNLAGAYEQF

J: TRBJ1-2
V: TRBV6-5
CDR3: ASNDRGVGYT

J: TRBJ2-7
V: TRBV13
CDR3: ASSLSSGRARYEQY

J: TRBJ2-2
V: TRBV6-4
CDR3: ASSDSAGGNTGELF

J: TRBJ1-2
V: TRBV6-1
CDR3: ASSNRDEGNGYT